The 32 T cell receptor beta chains below come from one sample, sequenced in a study of blood T cells in healthy people across ages. Primers used in a second PCR of roughly 7 to 11 cycles were a sample-barcoded 5' primer and a J-beta primer mix. TCRdb used MiXCR to reprocess the 5' RACE reads, holding one entry per CDR3 protein. The sample includes about 780,000 distinct CDR3 sequences, more than 25% seen only once; the top ten take about 2.9%. These same data were also listed under a study on T cells of mothers and their children.

The sample was blood. The source of these receptors is a boy aged 10-17 years in good health.

A remark on this clonotype: Being one base from a much bigger clone, this may be a read error. In DNA form, the CDR3 reads TGTGCCAGCGGCGTAGACGTCAGCTCCTACGAGCAGTACTTC. This gives the protein CASGVDVSSYEQYF. The V and J genes are TRBV9 and TRBJ2-5; no firm D call. TRBJ2-7 matches the DNA end more closely, so the J call is doubtful. The germline CDR1 and CDR2 sequences are SGDLS and YYNGEE. This CDR3 comprises 14 residues.

This clonotype was recorded a few times. V gene TRBV10-3 combines with J gene TRBJ2-2; TRBD2 matches 14 bases. After removal of 10 bases from V and 0 bases from J, the junction contained 4 bases not matched to a gene. The germline CDR1 and CDR2 sequences are ENHRY and SYGVKD. CDR3 length: 16 residues. CDR3 protein: CATGTSGGSNTGELFF. As DNA, the CDR3 is TGTGCCACCGGGACTAGCGGGGGTTCGAACACCGGGGAGCTGTTTTTT.

This chain uses TRBV6-1 with TRBJ1-6, with TRBD1 as a possible D gene (5 bases). CDR1 and CDR2 (germline): MNHNS, SASEGT. V lost 6 bases and J 6 bases, leaving 18 bases between the germline ends. The CDR3 spans 16 residues. The CDR3 sequence: CASSPQGGASNSPLHF. CDR3 in DNA: TGTGCCAGCAGCCCCCAGGGTGGGGCGTCTAATTCACCCCTCCACTTT.

In this sample, this clonotype turned up many times. This chain connects TRBV6-5 to TRBJ1-4; the D gene is possibly TRBD1 (6 bases). This CDR3 comprises 13 residues. V lost 2 bases and J 12 bases, leaving 13 bases between the germline ends. Germline values: CDR1 MNHEY, CDR2 SVGAGI. As DNA, the CDR3 is TGTGCCAGCAGTTACGAAGGAGCAGGGGAACTGTTTTTT. As protein: CASSYEGAGELFF.

The chain uses TRBV28 and TRBJ2-7, with 8 positions matching TRBD1. J lost 0 bases, V lost 7 bases, and 8 bases had no gene match. CDR1 and CDR2 from the germline V gene are MDHEN and SYDVKM. The CDR3 extends over 15 amino acids. The DNA of the CDR3 is TGTGCCAGCACCGCCGGACAGGGCAGCTCCTACGAGCAGTACTTC. It encodes CASTAGQGSSYEQYF.

The rearrangement joins TRBV20-1 to TRBJ2-1, with 8 bases lining up with TRBD1. The germline V gene has CDR1 DFQATT and CDR2 SNEGSKA (reference sequence). This CDR3 comprises 13 residues. J gave up 9 bases and V 6 bases, and 10 bases lay outside the gene matches. The chain's CDR3 is CSAPGQARGEQFF. The CDR3 nucleotides are TGCAGTGCCCCGGGACAGGCGAGGGGTGAGCAGTTCTTC.

The chain links TRBV2 to TRBJ2-5; 10 bases line up with TRBD2. The DNA end is a closer match to TRBJ2-1, so the J assignment may be wrong. CDR1 is SNHLY and CDR2 is FYNNEI in the germline V gene. This CDR3 is built from 14 residues. Here the CDR3 reads CASSASGGVNEQFF. The CDR3 nucleotides read TGTGCCAGCAGTGCCAGCGGGGGGGTGAATGAGCAGTTCTTC.

V gene TRBV6-6 combines with J gene TRBJ2-4, with 7 bases identical to TRBD2. The germline V gene has CDR1 MNHNY and CDR2 SVGAGI (reference sequence). Unmatched junction bases numbered 5, after V lost 10 bases and J lost 5 bases. The CDR3 sequence is 12 residues long. Here the CDR3 reads CATAGRENIQYF. In DNA, the CDR3 is TGTGCCACCGCAGGGAGGGAAAACATTCAGTACTTC.

The chain combines TRBV10-3 with TRBJ2-5; no firm D call. The CDR3 runs 13 residues. Trimming took 2 bases from V and 4 from J, leaving 8 bases between them. CDR1 is ENHRY and CDR2 is SYGVKD in the germline V gene. The CDR3 reads CAISETVSETQYF. The CDR3 DNA follows: TGTGCCATCAGTGAGACAGTCTCAGAGACCCAGTACTTC.

The rearrangement uses TRBV10-3 and TRBJ2-4; no clear D gene. CDR3 size: 15 residues. Trimming took 7 bases from V and 1 from J, leaving 14 bases between them. In germline, CDR1 is ENHRY, CDR2 SYGVKD. DNA for the CDR3: TGTGCCATCAAGAAGGGTCTAGACGCCAAAAACATTCAGTACTTC. Encoded protein: CAIKKGLDAKNIQYF.

This clonotype was counted a few times. This chain joins TRBV11-2 and TRBJ1-2; the match to TRBD1 covers 9 bases. From germline, CDR1 is SGHAT and CDR2 FQNNGV. Trimming removed 6 bases from V and 6 bases from J; junction bases left unmatched: 11. The CDR3 is made up of 15 amino acids. This CDR3 reads CASSRPGTGKDGYTF. CDR3 DNA: TGTGCCAGCAGTCGTCCCGGGACAGGGAAGGATGGCTACACCTTC.

This clonotype has ten or more counts. The chain is built from TRBV29-1 and TRBJ1-3, with D tentatively TRBD1 (6 bases). The germline gives CDR1 SQVTM, CDR2 ANQGSEA. The CDR3 is made up of 12 amino acids. V gave up 7 bases and J gave up 0 bases, with 7 bases separating them. The CDR3, as DNA: TGCAGCGCGGACAGCTCTGGAAACACCATATATTTT. This translates into CSADSSGNTIYF.

This chain links TRBV12-3 or TRBV12-4 with TRBJ2-5, with a weak D call TRBD2 (7 bases). The CDR3 is 15 amino acids. V lost 8 bases, J lost 2 bases, and 18 bases lay in between. CDR3 nucleotides: TGTGCCAGCGGGGGGGGCCCAGGGGTTCAAGAGACCCAGTACTTC. It translates to CASGGGPGVQETQYF.

This clonotype occurred a few times. The V call is TRBV20-1, the J call TRBJ1-1; D may be TRBD1 (6 bases). Germline V gene data show CDR1 as DFQATT and CDR2 as SNEGSKA (reference sequence). The CDR3 totals 14 residues. V lost 0 bases to trimming and J lost 5 bases, with 13 bases between them. CDR3 residues: CSARDLGARTEAFF. The CDR3, as DNA: TGCAGTGCTAGAGATCTGGGGGCGCGAACTGAAGCTTTCTTT.

This clonotype was picked up a small number of times. The V call is TRBV7-2, the J call TRBJ2-1, with TRBD1 matching 7 bases. The germline gives CDR1 SGHTA, CDR2 FQGNSA. J lost 2 bases, V lost 5 bases, and 6 bases had no gene match. The CDR3 totals 15 residues. CDR3 region: CASSLTGVAYNEQFF. The CDR3 DNA reads TGTGCCAGCAGCCTCACAGGGGTTGCCTACAATGAGCAGTTCTTC.

Only a few counts were recorded for this clonotype. The chain is built from TRBV5-5 and TRBJ2-5; 10 bases are shared with TRBD1. V shed 2 bases, J shed 9 bases, and the junction held 13 bases outside the gene matches. CDR3 length: 16 residues. Germline-derived CDR1 and CDR2 are SGHKS and YYEKEE (reference sequence). The CDR3 bases are TGTGCCAGCAGCTTTGGAGTTCCCGGGACAGGGGCGTCCCAGTACTTC. Its protein is CASSFGVPGTGASQYF. The full variable domain, completed using reference TRBV5-5 and TRBJ2-5, is DAGVTQSPTHLIKTRGQQVTLRCSPISGHKSVSWYQQVLGQGPQFIFQYYEKEERGRGNFPDRFSARQFPNYSSELNVNALLLGDSALYLCASSFGVPGTGASQYFGPGTRLLVL.

This clonotype was counted a single time. This chain joins TRBV12-3 or TRBV12-4 and TRBJ1-4; the D is unclear. The V and J ends lost 1 base and 16 bases respectively, with 16 bases between them. This CDR3 region has 13 residues. The CDR3 loop reads CASSLELGRRQFF. DNA for the CDR3: TGTGCCAGCAGTTTAGAGCTTGGGAGAAGGCAGTTTTTT.

This clonotype was counted between two and nine times. The rearrangement uses TRBV6-4 and TRBJ1-2; 10 bases are a match to TRBD1. J was trimmed by 8 bases and V by 2 bases; bases with no gene match: 8. This CDR3 spans 15 amino acids. The V gene's germline CDR1 is MRHNA and CDR2 SNTAGT. The CDR3 spells CASSDTPGQGMGYTF. For the CDR3, the DNA is TGTGCCAGCAGTGACACACCGGGACAGGGGATGGGCTACACCTTC.

V and J are TRBV30 and TRBJ1-3; D uncertain. V was trimmed by 3 bases and J by 0 bases, leaving 9 bases between them. In germline, CDR1 is GTSNPN, CDR2 SVGIG (reference sequence). CDR3 length: 14 residues. CDR3 DNA sequence: TGTGCCTGGAGACACCCGGGCTCTGGAAACACCATATATTTT. This gives the protein CAWRHPGSGNTIYF. Full variable domain (remainder filled in from reference TRBV30 and TRBJ1-3): SQTIHQWPATLVQPVGSPLSLECTVEGTSNPNLYWYRQAAGRGLQLLFYSVGIGQISSEVPQNLSASRPQDRQFILSSKKLLLSDSGFYLCAWRHPGSGNTIYFGEGSWLTVV.

As concerns this clonotype: Relative to the germline gene, one junction end is altered; a read error may explain this. V is TRBV12-3 or TRBV12-4 and J is TRBJ2-5; 12 bases agree with TRBD2. CDR3 size: 18 residues. The CDR3 sequence: CASSLSGTSGLYQEIQYF. Written as DNA, the CDR3 is TGTGCCAGCAGTTTATCCGGGACTAGCGGGCTGTACCAAGAGATCCAGTACTTC.

The chain is built from TRBV2 and TRBJ2-1; D is perhaps TRBD1 or TRBD2 (5 bases each). The closer fit of TRBJ2-7 to the DNA end suggests the J call may be wrong. The CDR3 runs to 15 residues. The germline gives CDR1 SNHLY, CDR2 FYNNEI. CDR3 region: CASSDSGRGPYEQYF. The CDR3, as DNA: TGTGCCAGCAGTGATTCAGGCCGGGGACCTTACGAGCAGTACTTC.

This clonotype was seen a handful of times. CDR3 residues: CASSLGPGHTFYNEQFF. CDR3 nucleotides: TGTGCCAGCAGCTTAGGTCCGGGACATACCTTTTACAATGAGCAGTTCTTC. The V call is TRBV7-2, the J call TRBJ2-1, with D tentatively TRBD1 (6 bases). Germline V gene sequence: CDR1 SGHTA, CDR2 FQGNSA. The CDR3 has 17 amino acids. V was pared by 1 base and J by 4 bases, with 17 bases between.

This clonotype has just a few counts. The chain is built from TRBV2 and TRBJ1-2, with D possibly TRBD1 on 6 matching bases. The germline V and J ends were trimmed by 10 bases and 4 bases, with 10 bases remaining between them. CDR1 and CDR2 (germline): SNHLY, FYNNEI. The CDR3 is made up of 11 amino acids. The CDR3 DNA is TGTGCCACCAGGGGCCTCTATGGCTACACCTTC. Protein product: CATRGLYGYTF.

This clonotype showed up just a few times. The J gene is TRBJ2-7, the V gene TRBV4-2; 8 bases fit TRBD2. Germline CDR1 reads LGHNA; CDR2 reads YNFKEQ. J was trimmed by 3 bases and V by 0 bases; bases with no gene match: 1. The CDR3 is 14 amino acids. The CDR3 DNA reads as TGTGCCAGCAGCCAAGAACTAGCGGTCTACGAGCAGTACTTC. Translation: CASSQELAVYEQYF.

This clonotype was observed a handful of times. The CDR3 region is CARRLSGTNEQFF. The CDR3 DNA follows: TGTGCCAGACGACTTTCCGGGACCAATGAGCAGTTCTTC. The V and J genes are TRBV7-9 and TRBJ2-1, with D possibly called TRBD1 or TRBD2 (5 bases each). Trimming pared 9 bases from V and 6 bases from J, leaving 15 bases between. Germline V gives CDR1 SEHNR, CDR2 FQNEAQ (reference sequence). The CDR3 runs to 13 residues.

The chain has TRBV20-1 and TRBJ2-7; D tentatively fits TRBD1 or TRBD2 (5 bases each). The CDR3 is made up of 13 amino acids. V lost 5 bases, J lost 2 bases, and 13 bases lay in between. Germline V gene data show CDR1 as DFQATT and CDR2 as SNEGSKA (reference sequence). CDR3 nucleotide sequence: TGCAGTGCTCTGTCGAGGGACGCCTACGAGCAGTACTTC. Protein sequence: CSALSRDAYEQYF.

This clonotype was seen a handful of times. In DNA form, the CDR3 reads TGTGCCAGCAGCTTAGGCGTGGCGGGGCCTGGGGAGACCCAGTACTTC. Its translation is CASSLGVAGPGETQYF. The chain carries TRBV7-7 and TRBJ2-5; possibly TRBD2 for D (6 bases). The CDR3 has 16 residues. V lost 1 base and J 5 bases, leaving 17 bases between the germline ends. Germline V gene data show CDR1 as SSHAT and CDR2 as FNYEAQ (reference sequence).

This clonotype was picked up a small number of times. This CDR3 is CASNPGTGHPYEQYF. CDR3 DNA sequence: TGTGCCAGCAATCCCGGGACAGGGCACCCCTACGAGCAGTACTTC. The chain is built from TRBV28 and TRBJ2-7; 9 bases line up with TRBD1. Losses at the gene ends were 7 bases for V and 2 bases for J; bases not matched to a gene: 9. From germline, CDR1 is MDHEN and CDR2 SYDVKM. CDR3 size: 15 residues.

The J gene is TRBJ1-3, the V gene TRBV6-5; D ambiguous. The CDR3 runs to 13 residues. Germline V gene sequence: CDR1 MNHEY, CDR2 SVGAGI. V gave up 8 bases and J gave up 0 bases, with 8 bases separating them. CDR3 amino acids: CASVAASGNTIYF. The CDR3 region has the DNA TGTGCCAGCGTGGCGGCCTCTGGAAACACCATATATTTT.

This clonotype was counted a few times. V is TRBV5-1 and J is TRBJ1-1; a weak D match, TRBD1 (5 bases). The CDR3 has 17 residues. V was shortened by 2 bases and J by 0 bases, with 17 bases between the two germline ends. The germline gives CDR1 SGHRS, CDR2 YFSETQ. The CDR3 coding sequence is TGCGCCAGCAGCTTAGTGGTGGGGGTAAGGGTGAACACTGAAGCTTTCTTT. It translates to CASSLVVGVRVNTEAFF.

V gene TRBV5-1 combines with J gene TRBJ2-5; 10 positions match TRBD2. Unmatched junction bases numbered 10, after V lost 7 bases and J lost 1 base. The CDR3 runs 16 residues. Germline assignment: CDR1 SGHRS and CDR2 YFSETQ. CDR3 nucleotides: TGCGCCAGCGCCCAAGACAGCGGGGGGGTCCAAGAGACCCAGTACTTC. It encodes CASAQDSGGVQETQYF.

The chain combines TRBV12-3 or TRBV12-4 with TRBJ2-3; TRBD2 agrees at 7 bases. The CDR3 has 15 amino acids. With 3 bases clipped from V and 2 bases from J, the junction kept 5 bases outside the gene matches. In DNA form, the CDR3 reads TGTGCCAGCAGTTTCGCGGGGGACCCCACAGATACGCAGTATTTT. Its translation is CASSFAGDPTDTQYF.